The 3 T cell receptor beta chains in this list originate from one sample, sequenced in a study of OX40 agonist ivuxolimab in advanced cancers. Method: immunoSEQ multiplex PCR; TCRdb's copy keeps in-frame clones and lacks some. The repertoire has under 85,000 clones, about 85% of them found once; the top ten carry under 3.5%. The starting material was CD4+ or CD8+ T cells sorted from blood, obtained in a trial of the OX40 agonist ivuxolimab. The receptors derive from an adult with an advanced solid tumor such as melanoma, head and neck, liver or kidney cancer.

This clone was counted once. The CDR3 spells CAWGDTGRSYEQYF. As DNA, the CDR3 is TGTGCCTGGGGTGACACAGGGCGCTCCTACGAGCAGTACTTC. The chain uses TRBV30 and TRBJ2-7, with D maybe TRBD1 (6 bases). CDR3 length: 14 residues. Germline V gene lookup returns CDR1 GTSNPN and CDR2 SVGIG (reference sequence). Trimming removed 5 bases at V and 0 bases at J, with 14 bases between.

The gene calls are TRBV7-2 and TRBJ2-3; 9 bases agree with TRBD2. The CDR3 extends over 15 amino acids. In germline, CDR1 is SGHTA, CDR2 FQGNSA. With V trimmed by 1 base and J by 2 bases, 1 base remained unmatched. DNA of the CDR3: TGTGCCAGCAGCTTAGGACTAGCGGTCACAGATACGCAGTATTTT. It yields the protein CASSLGLAVTDTQYF.

The rearrangement uses TRBV28 and TRBJ1-5; tentatively, D is TRBD1 (5 bases). Germline values: CDR1 MDHEN, CDR2 SYDVKM. The V end lost 7 bases, the J end lost 0 bases, and 10 bases lay between the germline ends. CDR3 length: 14 residues. In nucleotides, the CDR3 is TGTGCCAGCATAGGAGGGGTTAGCAATCAGCCCCAGCATTTT. This gives the protein CASIGGVSNQPQHF.